This T cell receptor beta chain was identified in a study of lymphopenia after photon versus proton radiotherapy. The CDR3 is made up of 12 amino acids. Germline V CDR1 and CDR2: SEHNR, FQNEAQ (reference sequence). V shed 3 bases and J shed 5 bases, with 7 bases lying between them. In regard to this clone: The same CDR3 is also encoded by other DNA sequences in this sample.

The repertoire was sequenced with immunoSEQ multiplex PCR; TCRdb's copy has only in-frame clones and lacks some. The sample consists of approximately 170,000 clones, roughly nine tenths of them appearing once. This chain uses TRBV7-9 with TRBJ1-1; D remains ambiguous. The clonotype comes from a man between 50 and 59 years old with gastric cancer. The sample here was peripheral blood, taken from a patient treated with photon-based radiotherapy. The CDR3 is CASSFLGTEAFF. The CDR3 region has the DNA TGTGCCAGCAGCTTCTTAGGGACTGAAGCTTTCTTT.